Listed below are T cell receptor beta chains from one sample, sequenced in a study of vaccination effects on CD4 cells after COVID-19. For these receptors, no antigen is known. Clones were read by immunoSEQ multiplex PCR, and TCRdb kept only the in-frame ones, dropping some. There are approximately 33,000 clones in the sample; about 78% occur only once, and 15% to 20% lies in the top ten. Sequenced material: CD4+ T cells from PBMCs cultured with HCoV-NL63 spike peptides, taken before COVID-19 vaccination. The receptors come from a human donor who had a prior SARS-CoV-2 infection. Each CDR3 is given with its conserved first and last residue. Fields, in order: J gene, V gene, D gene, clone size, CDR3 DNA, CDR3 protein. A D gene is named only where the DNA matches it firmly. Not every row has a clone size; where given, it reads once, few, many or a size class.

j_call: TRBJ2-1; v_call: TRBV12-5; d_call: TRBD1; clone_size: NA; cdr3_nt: TGTGCTAGTGGTTTGAACGGGGGACAGGGGAGCAATGAGCAGTTCTTC; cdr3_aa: CASGLNGGQGSNEQFF
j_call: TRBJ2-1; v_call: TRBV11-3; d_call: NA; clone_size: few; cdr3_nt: TGTGCCAGCAGCTTACGGACAACAACAGGGATCCACAATGAGCAGTTCTTC; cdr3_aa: CASSLRTTTGIHNEQFF
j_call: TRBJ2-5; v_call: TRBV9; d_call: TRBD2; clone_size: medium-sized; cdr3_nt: TGTGCCAGCAGCCCACAAGGACTAGTCCAAGAGACCCAGTACTTC; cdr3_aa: CASSPQGLVQETQYF
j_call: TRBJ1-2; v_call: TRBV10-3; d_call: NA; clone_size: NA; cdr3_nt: TGTGCCATCAGTGAGTCCGGGTTTTCGTATGGCTACACCTTC; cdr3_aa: CAISESGFSYGYTF
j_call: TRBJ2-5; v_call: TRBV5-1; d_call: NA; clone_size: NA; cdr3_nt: TGCGCCAGCAGCTTGTTGGGGGGGCCAGAGACCCAGTACTTC; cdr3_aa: CASSLLGGPETQYF
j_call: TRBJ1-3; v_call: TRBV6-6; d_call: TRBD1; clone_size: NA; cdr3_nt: TGTGCCAGCAGTTACCCCGGACAGGGGGCTGGAAACACCATATATTTT; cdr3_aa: CASSYPGQGAGNTIYF
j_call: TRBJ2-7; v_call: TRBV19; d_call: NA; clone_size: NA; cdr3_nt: TGTGCCAGTAGTAGGGGGACGACTGGTTCCTACGAGCAGTACTTC; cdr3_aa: CASSRGTTGSYEQYF
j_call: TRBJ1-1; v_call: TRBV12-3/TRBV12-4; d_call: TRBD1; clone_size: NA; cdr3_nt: TGTGCCAGCAGTTTAGGGGACAGTCAGGGAGCTTTCTTT; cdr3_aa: CASSLGDSQGAFF
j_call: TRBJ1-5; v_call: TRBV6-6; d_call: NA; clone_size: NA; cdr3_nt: TGTGCCAGCAGCCCAGGGTCGGGGCAGCCCCAGCATTTT; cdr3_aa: CASSPGSGQPQHF
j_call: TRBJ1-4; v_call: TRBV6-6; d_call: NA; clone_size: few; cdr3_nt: TGTGCCAGCGCTCAGGGCAGGGGCAGGGCTAATGAAAAACTGTTTTTT; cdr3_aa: CASAQGRGRANEKLFF
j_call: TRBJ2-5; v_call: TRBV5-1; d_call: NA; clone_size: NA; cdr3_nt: TGCGCCAGCAGCCTATGGGTCCGGGGGGAGACCCAGTACTTC; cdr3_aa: CASSLWVRGETQYF
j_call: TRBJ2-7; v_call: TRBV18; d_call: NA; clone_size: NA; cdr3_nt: TGTGCCAGCTCACCGGTTTGGACAGAGACATACGAGCAGTACTTC; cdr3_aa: CASSPVWTETYEQYF
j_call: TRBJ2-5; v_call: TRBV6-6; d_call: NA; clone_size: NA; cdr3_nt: TGTGCCAGCAGTATCAACGGGGTGCAAGAGACCCAGTACTTC; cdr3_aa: CASSINGVQETQYF